This T cell receptor (beta chain) was identified in a study of shared clonotypes between healthy human individuals. About the study: CD8 memory received one plate per donor, CD8 naive two, CD4 memory three and CD4 naive three. Study outcomes and limitations: Rarefaction demonstrated incomplete sorted-subset sequencing despite large depth. Generally, naive subsets came out with larger estimated richness than memory subsets.

Assay used: immunoSEQ multiplex PCR; TCRdb lists only in-frame clones, some missing. Among approximately 640,000 clones listed, around 72% were seen once. Germline assignment: CDR1 SGHRS and CDR2 YFSETQ. CDR3 length: 15 residues. V was cut by 3 bases and J by 3 bases, with 14 bases left in between. A word on this clone: Its cognate antigen is unknown.

Investigators divided CD4+ cells into CD45RA+ naive and CD45RA-negative memory subsets. The sample consisted of memory CD4+ T cells sorted from blood. The subset was: CD45RA-negative fraction. This chain joins TRBV5-1 and TRBJ2-3; maybe TRBD2 (5 bases). The clonotype comes from a woman in her 30s in good health. The CDR3 region is CASSSGNLGTDTQYF. The CDR3 DNA follows: TGCGCCAGCAGCTCCGGGAATCTCGGTACAGATACGCAGTATTTT.